Listed below are T cell receptor beta chains from one sample, sequenced in a study of T cells after yellow fever vaccination. TCRdb used MiXCR to reprocess the 5' RACE reads, holding one entry per CDR3 protein. Of about 310,000 distinct CDR3 sequences in the sample, approximately 3.9% were seen once. The material sequenced was PBMCs, taken on the day of the yellow fever booster vaccination. The receptors were sampled from a man between 18 and 29 years old who received the YFV17D yellow fever vaccine. CDR3s include the opening cysteine and the closing phenylalanine or tryptophan. A D gene is named only where the DNA matches it firmly. Part of the rows lack a size; the others show once, few, many or a class for expanded clones.

clone size	D gene	V gene	J gene	CDR3 DNA	CDR3 protein
few	-	TRBV12-2	TRBJ2-5	TGTGCAAGTCGCTTCGCAGGATACTTC	CASRFAGYF
-	TRBD1	TRBV12-3/TRBV12-4	TRBJ1-1	TGTGCCAGCAGTCTCCAGGGGGGCCGCTCTTATGCTGAAGCTTTCTTT	CASSLQGGRSYAEAFF
many	-	TRBV29-1	TRBJ2-2	TGCAGCGTTGCGCGGGCTCCTGGAGGGGAGCTGTTTTTT	CSVARAPGGELFF
-	-	TRBV5-5	TRBJ2-7	TGTGCCAGCAGCTTGGCCGGTCAGGGGACTCCCTACGAGCAGTACTTC	CASSLAGQGTPYEQYF
few	-	TRBV20-1	TRBJ2-3	TGCAGTGCTGGGGGATCTTACGGGGCAGATACGCAGTATTTT	CSAGGSYGADTQYF
few	TRBD1	TRBV12-3/TRBV12-4	TRBJ2-3	TGTGCCAGCAGCCCACAGGGGGCTAGAACAGATACGCAGTATTTT	CASSPQGARTDTQYF
many	TRBD2	TRBV6-5	TRBJ2-3	TGTGCCAGCAGTTACGGGGCTAGCGGATTAGATACGCAGTATTTT	CASSYGASGLDTQYF
few	-	TRBV7-3	TRBJ2-5	TGTGCCAGCTCCATGGGGGGGGCGGCAGAGACCCAGTACTTC	CASSMGGAAETQYF
once	-	TRBV6-1	TRBJ2-7	TGTGCCAGCAGTGACCAGTGGACCTACGAGCAGTACTTC	CASSDQWTYEQYF
many	TRBD2	TRBV23-1	TRBJ2-4	TGCGCCAGACCGAGTGCTAGCGGGGGGGCGGGAGCCAAAAACATTCAGTACTTC	CARPSASGGAGAKNIQYF
-	-	TRBV12-3/TRBV12-4	TRBJ1-2	TGTGCCAGCAGTTTAGAGGGAGTTCGGGGCTACACCTTC	CASSLEGVRGYTF
-	-	TRBV12-3/TRBV12-4	TRBJ1-1	TGTGCCAGCAGATCTACGGTGAACACTGAAGCTTTCTTT	CASRSTVNTEAFF
many	TRBD2	TRBV12-3/TRBV12-4	TRBJ2-2	TGTGCCAGCAAGGAGACTTGGGGGGGAGGAAACACCGGGGAGCTGTTTTTT	CASKETWGGGNTGELFF